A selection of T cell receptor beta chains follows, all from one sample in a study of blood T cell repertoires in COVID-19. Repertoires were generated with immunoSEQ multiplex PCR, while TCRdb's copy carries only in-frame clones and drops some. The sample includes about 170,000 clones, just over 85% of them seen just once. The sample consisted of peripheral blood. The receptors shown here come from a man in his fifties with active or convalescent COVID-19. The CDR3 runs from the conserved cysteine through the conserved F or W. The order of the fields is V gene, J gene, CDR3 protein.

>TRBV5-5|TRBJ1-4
CASSVRDRAATNEKLFF
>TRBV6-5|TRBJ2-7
CASRHGAGSSYEQYF
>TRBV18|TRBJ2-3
CASFAGLAGFTDTQYF
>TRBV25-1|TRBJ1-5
CASSGTGYQPQHF
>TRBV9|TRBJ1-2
CASSAGDTLYGYTF
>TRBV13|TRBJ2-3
CASSSGRYLVGTDTQYF
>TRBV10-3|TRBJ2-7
CAISESGQGSYEQYF
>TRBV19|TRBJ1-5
CASRKDWAINDNQPQHF
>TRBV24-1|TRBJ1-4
CATSDSQGSGYKLFF
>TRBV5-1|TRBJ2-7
CASSLEPGRYEQYF
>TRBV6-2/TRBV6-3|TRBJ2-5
CASSSGQGRGETQYF